Below, 21 T cell receptor beta chains from the same sample are listed, as sequenced in a study of T-cell reconstitution after alpha-beta-depleted transplantation in children. Library preparation (for TCRbeta) was performed with unique molecular identifiers. TCRdb reprocessed the PCR reads via MiXCR and lists one record per CDR3 protein. The sample records hundreds of thousands of distinct CDR3 sequences, 16% being singletons. Sequences were derived from PBMCs, mostly from graft donor cells, sampled 360 days after TCRalphabeta/CD19-depleted stem cell transplant. These TCRs come from a male patient younger than 18 who had a stem cell transplant for acute lymphoblastic leukemia, so the T cells may come from the graft donor.

Only a few counts were recorded for this clonotype. V gene TRBV30 combines with J gene TRBJ2-1; TRBD1 aligns across 8 bases. The CDR3 covers 14 residues. The junction had 10 bases not matched to a gene; V was cut back by 6 bases and J by 6 bases. Germline V CDR1 and CDR2: GTSNPN, SVGIG (reference sequence). For the CDR3, the DNA is TGTGCCTGCACACGGACAGGGCGAGGCAATGAGCAGTTCTTC. Its translation: CACTRTGRGNEQFF.

This clonotype was observed a handful of times. The chain has TRBV14 and TRBJ2-1; weak D call: TRBD1 (5 bases). The germline CDR1 and CDR2 sequences are SGHDN and FVKESK. The CDR3 loop spans 15 amino acids. Trimming shortened V by 3 bases and J by 8 bases, and 17 bases separated the two germline ends. CDR3 sequence: CASSHLFQGPHEQFF. In DNA form, the CDR3 reads TGTGCCAGCAGCCACTTGTTCCAGGGTCCCCATGAGCAGTTCTTC.

The chain is built from TRBV29-1 and TRBJ2-3, with 8 bases fitting TRBD1. Germline loops: CDR1 SQVTM, CDR2 ANQGSEA. V dropped 7 bases and J dropped 5; count of bases not matched to a gene: 8. This CDR3 contains 13 residues. The CDR3 loop is CSAAGTGLDTQYF. CDR3 DNA: TGCAGCGCTGCCGGGACAGGCCTAGATACGCAGTATTTT.

This clonotype was counted a few times. V and J are TRBV4-1 and TRBJ1-4; D not certain. The germline gives CDR1 MGHRA, CDR2 YSYEKL. The germline V and J ends were trimmed by 8 bases and 3 bases, with 16 bases remaining between them. This CDR3 comprises 15 residues. The CDR3 sequence: CASYASGGPNEKLFF. DNA of the CDR3: TGCGCCAGCTATGCGTCAGGAGGCCCTAATGAAAAACTGTTTTTT.

CDR3 bases: TGCAGCGTTGAAGACGCCCCCGGCCATCGTAATGAGCAGTTCTTC. Protein sequence: CSVEDAPGHRNEQFF. The V call is TRBV29-1, the J call TRBJ2-1, with D unclear. The germline gives CDR1 SQVTM, CDR2 ANQGSEA. The CDR3 is made up of 15 amino acids. V lost 0 bases to trimming and J lost 7 bases, with 16 bases between them.

This clonotype was detected once. This chain connects TRBV28 to TRBJ1-3; TRBD1 might be the D (5 bases). CDR1 and CDR2 from the germline V gene are MDHEN and SYDVKM. V lost 4 bases to trimming and J lost 0 bases, with 16 bases between them. The CDR3 length is 17 residues. The CDR3 loop reads CASSSLGGYGSGNTIYF. In DNA form, the CDR3 reads TGTGCCAGCAGTTCGCTGGGGGGATACGGCTCTGGAAACACCATATATTTT.

This clonotype has a handful of counts. The V call is TRBV27, the J call TRBJ2-1, with 9 bases identical to TRBD1. J was trimmed by 7 bases and V by 0 bases; bases with no gene match: 4. Germline lookup yields CDR1 MNHEY and CDR2 SMNVEV (reference sequence). The length of the CDR3 is 15 residues. Here the CDR3 reads CASSLSRGQGNEQFF. CDR3 sequence (DNA): TGTGCCAGCAGTTTATCGAGAGGACAGGGGAATGAGCAGTTCTTC.

The chain employs TRBV15 and TRBJ2-1; no clear D. This CDR3 region has 15 residues. CDR1 is LNHNV and CDR2 is YYDKDF in the germline V gene (reference sequence). V dropped 0 bases and J dropped 5 bases, with 11 bases sitting between them. As DNA, the CDR3 is TGTGCCACCAGCAGAGATAGGCAATACCACAATGAGCAGTTCTTC. Protein: CATSRDRQYHNEQFF.

The chain links TRBV12-3 or TRBV12-4 to TRBJ2-2; 11 positions agree with TRBD1. The V segment lost 3 bases and the J segment 7 bases; nucleotides outside the gene matches: 7. CDR3 length: 16 residues. CDR3 residues: CASSLVDRGLGGELFF. CDR3 nucleotide sequence: TGTGCCAGCAGTTTGGTGGACAGGGGGCTGGGCGGGGAGCTGTTTTTT.

DNA for the CDR3: TGTGCCAGCAGCATTGGACTAGCGGGAGTGAGTGAGCAGTTCTTC. Residues: CASSIGLAGVSEQFF. V and J are TRBV7-3 and TRBJ2-1, with TRBD2 matching 13 bases. Trimming cost V 5 bases and J 9 bases; bases outside gene matches: 7. CDR1 and CDR2 from the germline V gene are SGHTA and FQGTGA. CDR3 length equals 15 residues.

This clonotype was counted between two and nine times. The chain is built from TRBV6-1 and TRBJ2-1; 7 positions agree with TRBD2. V trimming: 6 bases; J trimming: 1 base; junction bases outside the gene matches: 12. Germline V gives CDR1 MNHNS, CDR2 SASEGT. The CDR3 consists of 17 residues. The CDR3 here is CASRHSSGPVSYNEQFF. In DNA, the CDR3 is TGTGCCAGCAGACATAGTAGCGGGCCCGTTTCCTACAATGAGCAGTTCTTC.

This chain connects TRBV5-1 to TRBJ2-7; TRBD2 aligns across 9 bases. Trimming cost V 0 bases and J 5 bases; bases outside gene matches: 18. The CDR3 sequence is 19 residues long. Per germline, CDR1 SGHRS and CDR2 YFSETQ. This CDR3 is CASSLGQREAGGRGHEQYF. CDR3 DNA sequence: TGCGCCAGCAGCTTGGGGCAGAGAGAAGCGGGAGGCCGGGGACACGAGCAGTACTTC.

The V and J genes are TRBV7-9 and TRBJ2-1; D is possibly TRBD1 or TRBD2 (5 bases each). V lost 3 bases and J 5 bases, leaving 11 bases between the germline ends. Germline-derived CDR1 and CDR2 are SEHNR and FQNEAQ (reference sequence). The CDR3 has 14 residues. CDR3 amino acids: CASSFRGLHNEQFF. As DNA, the CDR3 is TGTGCCAGCAGCTTTCGGGGCCTCCACAATGAGCAGTTCTTC.

The V gene is TRBV5-5, the J gene TRBJ1-5; the D gene is possibly TRBD1 (6 bases). Germline lookup yields CDR1 SGHKS and CDR2 YYEKEE (reference sequence). The CDR3 spans 17 residues. Trimming stripped 4 bases from V and 7 bases from J, with 24 bases between. The CDR3: CASSPTGQLQREQPQHF. CDR3 in DNA: TGTGCCAGCAGCCCGACTGGACAGCTCCAAAGGGAACAGCCCCAGCATTTT.

This clonotype was picked up many times. V gene TRBV12-3 or TRBV12-4 combines with J gene TRBJ2-1; tentatively, D is TRBD1 (5 bases). Trimming left V 4 bases short and J 6 bases short, with 13 bases between. The CDR3 is 14 residues long. DNA of the CDR3: TGTGCCAGCAGTTCCCCAGGGAAAAGCAATGAGCAGTTCTTC. It translates to CASSSPGKSNEQFF.

The chain combines TRBV5-1 with TRBJ1-5; 12 bases are a match to TRBD1. Trimming took 5 bases from V and 2 from J; bases not matched to a gene: 11. The CDR3 spans 18 residues. Germline values: CDR1 SGHRS, CDR2 YFSETQ. This CDR3 is CASSTGTGGLNGNQPQHF. The CDR3 nucleotides read TGCGCCAGCAGTACCGGGACAGGGGGCCTGAACGGCAATCAGCCCCAGCATTTT.

The chain employs TRBV7-9 and TRBJ2-4; TRBD1 matches at 7 bases. V dropped 3 bases and J dropped 11; count of bases not matched to a gene: 16. CDR1 and CDR2 from the germline V gene are SEHNR and FQNEAQ (reference sequence). There are 16 residues in the CDR3. The CDR3 region is CASSLETPGQRRFQYF. CDR3 DNA sequence: TGTGCCAGCAGCTTGGAAACACCGGGACAGCGTCGATTTCAGTACTTC. Drawing the rest from reference TRBV7-9 and TRBJ2-4, the complete variable domain is DTGVSQNPRHKITKRGQNVTFRCDPISEHNRLYWYRQTLGQGPEFLTYFQNEAQLEKSRLLSDRFSAERPKGSFSTLEIQRTEQGDSAMYLCASSLETPGQRRFQYFGAGTRLSVL.

There are a few counts of this clonotype. The chain couples TRBV5-1 to TRBJ2-1, with a tentative D call TRBD1 (5 bases). Germline CDR1 and CDR2: SGHRS and YFSETQ. This CDR3 is built from 15 residues. The V and J ends lost 4 bases and 9 bases respectively, with 20 bases between them. The CDR3 sequence: CASSPWAGISVEQFF. CDR3 sequence (DNA): TGCGCCAGCAGCCCATGGGCAGGGATATCAGTTGAGCAGTTCTTC.

This clonotype was seen a handful of times. The CDR3, as DNA: TGTGCCAGCTCACCACCGGGCAGGCGCACAGATACGCAGTATTTT. Protein sequence: CASSPPGRRTDTQYF. The chain combines TRBV18 with TRBJ2-3; D gene uncertain. The germline gives CDR1 KGHSH, CDR2 LQKENI. V lost 0 bases and J lost 1, with 8 bases in between. The CDR3 has 15 amino acids. The entire variable domain, with the rest obtained from reference TRBV18 and TRBJ2-3, is as follows: NAGVMQNPRHLVRRRGQEARLRCSPMKGHSHVYWYRQLPEEGLKFMVYLQKENIIDESGMPKERFSAEFPKEGPSILRIQQVVRGDSAAYFCASSPPGRRTDTQYFGPGTRLTVL.

The table lists this clonotype with a few counts. This chain links TRBV7-9 with TRBJ1-2, with D perhaps matching TRBD1 (6 bases). This CDR3 has 17 amino acids. The V gene's germline CDR1 is SEHNR and CDR2 FQNEAQ (reference sequence). The V and J ends lost 1 base and 4 bases respectively, with 19 bases between them. The CDR3 DNA sequence: TGTGCCAGCAGCTTAGGGATACGGGGGGCGCGCGGCTATGGCTACACCTTC. Translated, it gives CASSLGIRGARGYGYTF.

This clonotype has a handful of counts. The chain has TRBV25-1 and TRBJ2-1; weak D call: TRBD1 (7 bases). The V gene's germline CDR1 is MGHDK and CDR2 SYGVNS. The ends were cut back, 2 bases at V and 4 bases at J, with 12 bases in the middle. This CDR3 comprises 15 residues. The CDR3 DNA reads as TGTGCCAGCAGTGAAAGTCCAGGGGGGTACAATGAGCAGTTCTTC. Its translation is CASSESPGGYNEQFF.